The entry below describes one T cell receptor beta chain. Its antigen remains unknown. This table comes from immunoSEQ multiplex PCR, and its TCRdb copy is limited to in-frame clones, with some not included. The repertoire holds some 25,000 clones, with more than 60% as singletons. The sample is drawn from a study of OX40 agonist ivuxolimab in advanced cancers. Study-wide background: Ivuxolimab is an agonistic anti-OX40 (CD134) antibody, and patients were treated with it. Melanoma, hepatocellular carcinoma, head and neck or renal cell cancer occurred in dose-escalation patients. Earlier anti-PD-1, anti-PD-L1 or anti-CTLA-4 therapy was permitted; roughly 42% had received some.

The CDR3 totals 14 residues. V was cut by 5 bases and J by 5 bases, with 13 bases left in between. CDR1 is SGHAT, CDR2 FQNNGV, per germline. Study-wide findings and caveats: Low normalized T-cell clonal expansion was also seen in some nonresponders.

The chain is built from TRBV11-2 and TRBJ2-1, with a tentative D call TRBD2 (5 bases). The clonotype comes from an adult with an advanced solid tumor such as melanoma, head and neck, liver or kidney cancer. Sequencing used CD4+ or CD8+ T cells sorted from blood, obtained in a trial of the OX40 agonist ivuxolimab. CDR3: CASSVRGNHNEQFF. The CDR3 nucleotides read TGTGCCAGCAGCGTCCGAGGGAATCACAATGAGCAGTTCTTC.